This T cell receptor (beta chain) was profiled in a study of response to subunit inactivated influenza vaccine. Study findings and constraints: Few new T cells, the authors suggested, are recruited by each seasonal influenza vaccination.

There are 15 residues in the CDR3. V dropped 7 bases and J dropped 3; count of bases not matched to a gene: 6. TCRdb processed the RT-PCR reads anew with MiXCR; each CDR3 protein has one entry. The table lists around 520,000 distinct CDR3 sequences, around 11% of them singletons. This clonotype was seen many times. Its antigen is as yet unknown. J is TRBJ2-1 and V is TRBV12-3 or TRBV12-4, with TRBD1 matching over 10 bases. Sequenced material: PBMCs from blood, taken on the day of vaccination. The receptor was isolated from a man aged 50 to 59 who received an inactivated influenza vaccine. CDR3 sequence reads: CASMGWTGGYNEQFF. The CDR3 DNA sequence: TGTGCCAGCATGGGATGGACAGGGGGCTACAATGAGCAGTTCTTC.